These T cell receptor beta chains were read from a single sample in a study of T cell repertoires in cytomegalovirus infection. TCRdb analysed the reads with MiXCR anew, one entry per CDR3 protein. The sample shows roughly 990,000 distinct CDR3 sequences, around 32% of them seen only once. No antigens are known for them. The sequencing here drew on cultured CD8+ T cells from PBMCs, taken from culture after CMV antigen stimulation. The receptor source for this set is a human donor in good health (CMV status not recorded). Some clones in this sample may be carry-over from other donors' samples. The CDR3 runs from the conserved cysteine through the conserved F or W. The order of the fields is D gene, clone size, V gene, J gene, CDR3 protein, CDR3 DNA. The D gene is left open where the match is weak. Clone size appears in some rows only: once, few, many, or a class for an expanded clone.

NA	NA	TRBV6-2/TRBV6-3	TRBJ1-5	CASSYLAGNQPQHF	TGTGCCAGCAGTTATTTGGCAGGAAATCAGCCCCAGCATTTT
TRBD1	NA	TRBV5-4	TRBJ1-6	CASSFGTGGVDSPLHF	TGTGCCAGCAGCTTCGGGACAGGGGGCGTCGATTCACCCCTCCACTTT
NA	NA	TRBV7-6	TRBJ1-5	CANSLTVSNQPQHF	TGTGCCAACAGCCTCACAGTTAGCAATCAGCCCCAGCATTTT
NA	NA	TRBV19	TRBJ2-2	CASSTPPEGFTGELFF	TGTGCCAGTAGTACCCCACCCGAAGGATTTACCGGGGAGCTGTTTTTT
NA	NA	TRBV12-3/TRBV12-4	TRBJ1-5	CASSLGGVWQPQHF	TGTGCCAGCAGCTTGGGGGGGGTTTGGCAGCCCCAGCATTTT
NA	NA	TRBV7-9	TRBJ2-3	CALSQPFTDTQYF	TGTGCCCTCTCCCAGCCCTTCACAGATACGCAGTATTTT
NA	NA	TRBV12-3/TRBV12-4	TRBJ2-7	CASSSSDSLPSYEQYF	NA
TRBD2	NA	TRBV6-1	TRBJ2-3	CASSELLARSTDTQYF	TGTGCCAGCAGTGAATTACTAGCGCGAAGCACAGATACGCAGTATTTT
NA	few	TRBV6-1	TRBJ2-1	CASSELRSGPQYNEQFF	TGTGCCAGCAGCGAACTCCGCTCTGGGCCCCAGTACAATGAGCAGTTCTTC
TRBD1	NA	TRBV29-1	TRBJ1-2	CSVPGTAQGGYTF	TGCAGCGTCCCTGGGACAGCCCAGGGTGGCTACACCTTC
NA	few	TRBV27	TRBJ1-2	CASSTVGGGGYTF	TGTGCCAGCAGCACCGTTGGTGGAGGCGGCTACACCTTC
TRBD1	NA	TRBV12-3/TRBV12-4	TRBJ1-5	CASRSTGLQPQHF	TGTGCCAGCAGGTCGACAGGGCTCCAGCCCCAGCATTTT
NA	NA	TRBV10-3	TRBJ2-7	CAISESRSYEQYF	TGTGCCATCAGTGAGTCGCGGAGCTACGAGCAGTACTTC
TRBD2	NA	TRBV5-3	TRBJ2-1	CASSLAGGGPDEQFF	TGTGCCAGCAGCTTAGCGGGGGGGGGACCGGATGAGCAGTTCTTC
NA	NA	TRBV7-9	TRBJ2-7	CASSLEARGYEQYF	TGTGCCAGCAGCTTAGAGGCCAGGGGCTACGAGCAGTACTTC
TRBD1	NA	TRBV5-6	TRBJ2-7	CASSPGQGALEQYF	TGTGCCAGCAGCCCTGGACAGGGGGCGCTTGAGCAGTACTTC
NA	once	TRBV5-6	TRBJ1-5	CASGTWRFNQPQHF	TGTGCCAGCGGGACATGGAGGTTCAATCAGCCCCAGCATTTT
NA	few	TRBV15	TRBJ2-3	CATSRDPTGGTDTQYF	TGTGCCACCAGCAGAGATCCCACGGGGGGCACAGATACGCAGTATTTT
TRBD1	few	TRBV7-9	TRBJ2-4	CASSSDRVDIQYF	TGTGCCAGCAGCTCCGACAGGGTGGACATTCAGTACTTC
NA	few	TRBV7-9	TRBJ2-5	CASSSSEGGAGGETQYF	TGTGCCAGCAGCTCCTCTGAAGGAGGGGCAGGAGGGGAGACCCAGTACTTC
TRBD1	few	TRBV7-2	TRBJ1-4	CASSTGTALGEKLFF	TGTGCCAGCAGCACCGGGACAGCCTTGGGTGAAAAACTGTTTTTT
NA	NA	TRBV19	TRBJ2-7	CASSLGTLYEQYF	TGTGCCAGTAGTCTCGGGACCCTCTACGAGCAGTACTTC
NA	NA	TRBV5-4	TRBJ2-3	CASSPGYGWATDTQYF	TGTGCCAGCAGCCCTGGATACGGGTGGGCCACAGATACGCAGTATTTT
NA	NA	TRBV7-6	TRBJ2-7	CASSLEVAGTTSYEQYF	TGTGCCAGCAGCTTAGAGGTTGCCGGGACAACATCCTACGAGCAGTACTTC
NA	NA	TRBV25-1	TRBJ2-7	CASISRGARGEQYF	TGTGCCAGCATCTCACGGGGGGCGCGCGGCGAGCAGTACTTC
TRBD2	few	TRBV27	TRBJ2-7	CASKASGGRTYEQYF	TGTGCCAGTAAAGCTAGCGGGGGGAGAACCTACGAGCAGTACTTC
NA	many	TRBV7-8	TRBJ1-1	CASSLARTANTEAFF	TGTGCCAGCAGCTTAGCGCGGACAGCTAACACTGAAGCTTTCTTT
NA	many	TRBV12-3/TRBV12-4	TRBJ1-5	CASSLGGWQPQHF	TGTGCCAGCAGTCTTGGGGGTTGGCAGCCCCAGCATTTT
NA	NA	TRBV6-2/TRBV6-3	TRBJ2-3	CASSYSERLPGLDTQYF	TGTGCCAGCAGTTACTCGGAAAGACTCCCAGGGTTGGATACGCAGTATTTT
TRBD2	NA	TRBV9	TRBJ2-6	CASSVEGTGGAGANVLTF	TGTGCCAGCAGCGTAGAAGGGACCGGGGGGGCTGGGGCCAACGTCCTGACTTTC
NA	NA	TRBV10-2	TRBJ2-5	CASSESDRQETQYF	TGCGCCAGCAGTGAGTCCGACAGGCAAGAGACCCAGTACTTC
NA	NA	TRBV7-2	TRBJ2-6	CVSSLGGAGANVLTF	TGTGTCAGCAGCTTAGGAGGGGCTGGGGCCAACGTCCTGACTTTC
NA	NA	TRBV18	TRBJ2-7	CASSPPEGTYEQYF	TGTGCCAGCTCACCACCGGAGGGAACCTACGAGCAGTACTTC
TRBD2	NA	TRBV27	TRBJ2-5	CASSLDPGGGLETQYF	TGTGCCAGCAGTTTGGACCCCGGGGGAGGGTTAGAGACCCAGTACTTC
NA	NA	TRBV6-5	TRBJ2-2	CASSGVAGELFF	TGTGCCAGCTCCGGGGTTGCCGGGGAGCTGTTTTTT
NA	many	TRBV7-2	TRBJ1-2	CASSLHQYSNYGYTF	TGTGCCAGCAGCCTCCACCAGTACTCTAACTATGGCTACACCTTC